The 17 T cell receptor beta chains below come from one sample, sequenced in a study of blood T cells in healthy people across ages. Primed by a sample-barcoded 5' primer and a J-beta primer mix, a second PCR proceeded for about 6 to 11 cycles. A single record per CDR3 protein comes from TCRdb applying MiXCR to the 5' RACE reads. The sample has hundreds of thousands of distinct CDR3 sequences, around 24% seen once. A further study also used this sample, focusing on T cells of mothers and their children.

Sequenced: blood. The source is a boy aged 5-17 years in good health.

The DNA of the CDR3 is TGTGCCAGCACCCCGGGGCTCTACAATGAGCAGTTCTTC. Translating it yields CASTPGLYNEQFF. V gene TRBV12-3 or TRBV12-4 combines with J gene TRBJ2-1, with D perhaps assigned TRBD1 or TRBD2 (5 bases each). V was shortened by 7 bases and J by 3 bases, with 10 bases between the two germline ends. There are 13 residues in the CDR3.

This clonotype was recorded at least ten times. The chain links TRBV6-2 or TRBV6-3 to TRBJ2-5; D unclear. The J call is in doubt because the DNA end fits TRBJ2-7 better. Germline CDR1 MNHEY, CDR2 SVGEGT. The CDR3 extends over 13 amino acids. The CDR3 nucleotides are TGTGCCAGCAGTTACTCTGGGACCTACGAGCAGTACTTC. Translated: CASSYSGTYEQYF.

The chain combines TRBV6-1 with TRBJ1-5; TRBD1 aligns across 9 bases. Germline CDR1 reads MNHNS; CDR2 reads SASEGT. CDR3 size: 18 residues. V lost 5 bases to trimming and J lost 6 bases; unmatched junction nucleotides: 17. The CDR3 protein is CASSPPRGPGQGLQPQHF. Written as DNA, the CDR3 is TGTGCCAGCAGTCCCCCCAGGGGTCCGGGACAGGGACTTCAGCCCCAGCATTTT.

This clonotype was seen repeatedly, ten times or more. The chain recombines TRBV21-1 with TRBJ1-2. TRBV21-1 is a recognized pseudogene. The CDR3 sequence is 16 residues long. The CDR3 loop reads CASSPEDGFKRGGYTF. For the CDR3, the DNA is TGTGCCAGCAGCCCAGAGGACGGTTTCAAGCGGGGTGGCTACACCTTC.

The V call is TRBV11-1, the J call TRBJ2-7; 8 bases align to TRBD1. From germline, CDR1 is SGHAT and CDR2 FQDESV (reference sequence). The CDR3 totals 17 residues. Trimming cost V 5 bases and J 7 bases; bases outside gene matches: 19. The CDR3 region is CASSPTSIRGRRGEQYF. The CDR3 DNA follows: TGTGCCAGCAGCCCGACAAGTATCAGGGGGCGAAGAGGGGAGCAGTACTTC. Looking up the rest from reference TRBV11-1 and TRBJ2-7 gives the full variable domain: EAEVAQSPRYKITEKSQAVAFWCDPISGHATLYWYRQILGQGPELLVQFQDESVVDDSQLPKDRFSAERLKGVDSTLKIQPAELGDSAMYLCASSPTSIRGRRGEQYFGPGTRLTVT.

This clonotype was counted between two and nine times. J is TRBJ2-1 and V is TRBV7-9; TRBD1 aligns across 7 bases. The CDR3 loop spans 13 amino acids. Germline assignment: CDR1 SEHNR and CDR2 FQNEAQ (reference sequence). Unmatched junction bases numbered 9, after V lost 4 bases and J lost 12 bases. The CDR3 is CASSSPRTGGQFF. DNA for the CDR3: TGTGCCAGCAGCTCGCCCCGGACAGGTGGGCAGTTCTTC.

This chain connects TRBV20-1 to TRBJ2-5, with 7 bases lining up with TRBD2. With V trimmed by 0 bases and J by 5 bases, 12 bases remained unmatched. From germline, CDR1 is DFQATT and CDR2 SNEGSKA (reference sequence). The CDR3 spans 16 residues. DNA for the CDR3: TGCAGTGCTAGAGATGGCGGTGCGGGGGTGCGTGAGACCCAGTACTTC. Translation gives CSARDGGAGVRETQYF.

The rearrangement joins TRBV4-2 to TRBJ2-7; D ambiguous. Trimming took off 0 bases at V and 9 bases at J, with 12 bases between the two ends. There are 13 residues in the CDR3. Germline V CDR1 and CDR2: LGHNA, YNFKEQ. The CDR3 is CASSQDLPVGQYF. Here the CDR3 DNA reads TGTGCCAGCAGCCAAGATCTCCCGGTCGGGCAGTACTTC.

This clonotype came up a few times. The V gene is TRBV20-1, the J gene TRBJ2-1; no firm D call. Germline V CDR1 and CDR2: DFQATT, SNEGSKA (reference sequence). This CDR3 is 16 amino acids long. V gave up 2 bases and J gave up 5 bases, with 19 bases separating them. The CDR3 loop is CSARSASRRHDNEQFF. In DNA, the CDR3 is TGCAGTGCTAGATCCGCCAGCAGACGGCACGACAATGAGCAGTTCTTC.

The V and J genes are TRBV29-1 and TRBJ1-2, with unresolved D. The V gene lost 3 bases and the J gene lost 8 bases, with 25 bases spanning the gap. There are 16 residues in the CDR3. The germline CDR1 and CDR2 sequences are SQVTM and ANQGSEA. CDR3 DNA: TGCAGCGTTGAGGGCGTGGGCAGCATCCCGTCTAAAGGCTACACCTTC. Its protein product is CSVEGVGSIPSKGYTF.

The V call is TRBV4-3, the J call TRBJ2-1, with D perhaps assigned TRBD1 or TRBD2 (5 bases each). The CDR3 is 13 amino acids. The V end lost 0 bases, the J end lost 12 bases, and 12 bases lay between the germline ends. Looked up from germline, CDR1 is LGHNA and CDR2 is YSLEER. The CDR3 DNA reads as TGCGCCAGCAGCCAAGATCTTGCAGGGAGGCAGTTCTTC. Its translation is CASSQDLAGRQFF.

The table lists this clonotype with a few counts. The chain carries TRBV4-3 and TRBJ1-4; D ambiguous. In germline, CDR1 is LGHNA, CDR2 YSLEER. V shed 1 base and J shed 1 base, with 7 bases lying between them. The CDR3 runs to 15 residues. The CDR3 is CASSQVSETNEKLFF. CDR3 DNA: TGCGCCAGCAGCCAAGTGTCCGAAACTAATGAAAAACTGTTTTTT.

DNA of the CDR3: TGTGCCAGCAGCCGACAGGGGACCTCTGGAAACACCATATATTTT. This sequence encodes CASSRQGTSGNTIYF. This chain links TRBV2 with TRBJ1-3; 8 nucleotides line up with TRBD1. The CDR3 extends over 15 amino acids. The ends lost 6 bases at V and 0 bases at J; junction bases unmatched: 4. CDR1 and CDR2 from the germline V gene are SNHLY and FYNNEI.

This clonotype was detected only a few times. V and J are TRBV9 and TRBJ1-1; tentative D call: TRBD1 (5 bases). CDR1 and CDR2 from the germline V gene are SGDLS and YYNGEE. The CDR3 spans 17 residues. The V and J ends lost 0 bases and 1 base respectively, with 16 bases between them. The CDR3, as DNA: TGTGCCAGCAGCGTAGCTGGAGGCGGAGGGGCGAACACTGAAGCTTTCTTT. This encodes CASSVAGGGGANTEAFF.

The table lists this clonotype with a few counts. This chain uses TRBV28 with TRBJ2-1; D remains unclear. Trimming took off 4 bases at V and 7 bases at J, with 17 bases between the two ends. In germline, CDR1 is MDHEN, CDR2 SYDVKM. The CDR3 runs 15 residues. The CDR3 DNA reads TGTGCCAGCAGTTCCCCAACCCAACTTGGGAATGAGCAGTTCTTC. Encoded protein: CASSSPTQLGNEQFF.

This chain joins TRBV4-2 and TRBJ1-2; D is possibly TRBD1 (6 bases). Germline values: CDR1 LGHNA, CDR2 YNFKEQ. The CDR3 sequence is 15 residues long. V lost 1 base and J 4 bases, leaving 13 bases between the germline ends. The CDR3 sequence is CASSQGAPGAYGYTF. The CDR3 DNA reads as TGTGCCAGCAGCCAAGGGGCACCGGGGGCCTATGGCTACACCTTC.

This chain connects TRBV14 to TRBJ2-5; D remains ambiguous. Germline V CDR1 and CDR2: SGHDN, FVKESK. The CDR3 spans 14 residues. V shed 3 bases and J shed 2 bases, with 10 bases lying between them. CDR3 bases: TGTGCCAGCAGCCAGCGAAGAAGGCAAGAGACCCAGTACTTC. This gives the protein CASSQRRRQETQYF.